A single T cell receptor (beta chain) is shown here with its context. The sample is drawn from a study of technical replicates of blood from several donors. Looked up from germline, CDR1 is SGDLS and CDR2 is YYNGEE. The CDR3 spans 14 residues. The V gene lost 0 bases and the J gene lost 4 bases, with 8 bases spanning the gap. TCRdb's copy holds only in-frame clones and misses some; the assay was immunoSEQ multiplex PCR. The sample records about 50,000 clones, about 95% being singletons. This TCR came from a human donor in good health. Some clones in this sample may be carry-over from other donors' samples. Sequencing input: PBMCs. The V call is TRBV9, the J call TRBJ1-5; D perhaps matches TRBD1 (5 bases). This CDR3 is CASSVDAGNQPQHF. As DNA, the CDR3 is TGTGCCAGCAGCGTAGACGCAGGGAATCAGCCCCAGCATTTT. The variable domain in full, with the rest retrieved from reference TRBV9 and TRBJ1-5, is DSGVTQTPKHLITATGQRVTLRCSPRSGDLSVYWYQQSLDQGLQFLIQYYNGEERAKGNILERFSAQQFPDLHSELNLSSLELGDSALYFCASSVDAGNQPQHFGDGTRLSIL.